This T cell receptor (beta chain) comes out of a study of blood T cell repertoires in COVID-19. As for the study in general: Some COVID-19 samples were acute and others convalescent; all came from the United States, Italy and Spain. Nucleic acid was either cDNA or gDNA, and it came from T cells, B-cell-depleted T cells, or PBMCs.

Original handling: Estimation of nucleated cell counts was performed using reference gene primer amplification. The protocol was immunoSEQ multiplex PCR, while the TCRdb copy is restricted to in-frame clones and leaves out a portion. The V and J calls and clone size were taken over from that table, and D and trimming were inferred from the DNA. Of over 130,000 clones listed, roughly 84% are singletons. Germline values: CDR1 SQVTM, CDR2 ANQGSEA. This CDR3 region has 15 residues. V shed 6 bases and J 5 bases; nucleotides not matched to a gene: 10. Those enrolled in Seattle joined during active infection and were followed longitudinally afterward.

The sample was peripheral blood. J is TRBJ2-1 and V is TRBV29-1; 10 bases are a match to TRBD2. This clonotype originated in a man in his thirties or forties with COVID-19, enrolled during active disease. CDR3 sequence: CSVDTSGTSDNEQFF. The DNA of the CDR3 is TGCAGCGTGGATACTAGCGGGACTTCAGACAATGAGCAGTTCTTC.